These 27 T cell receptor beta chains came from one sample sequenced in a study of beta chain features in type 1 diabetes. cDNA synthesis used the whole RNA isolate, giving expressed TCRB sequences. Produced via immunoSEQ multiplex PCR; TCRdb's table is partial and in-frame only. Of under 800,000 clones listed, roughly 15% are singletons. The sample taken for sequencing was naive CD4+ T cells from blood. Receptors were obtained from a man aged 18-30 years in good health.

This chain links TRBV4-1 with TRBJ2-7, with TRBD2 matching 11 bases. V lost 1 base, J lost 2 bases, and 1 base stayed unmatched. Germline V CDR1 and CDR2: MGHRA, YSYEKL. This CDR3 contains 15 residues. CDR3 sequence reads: CASSQGLAGPYEQYF. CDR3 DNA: TGCGCCAGCAGCCAAGGACTAGCGGGACCCTACGAGCAGTACTTC.

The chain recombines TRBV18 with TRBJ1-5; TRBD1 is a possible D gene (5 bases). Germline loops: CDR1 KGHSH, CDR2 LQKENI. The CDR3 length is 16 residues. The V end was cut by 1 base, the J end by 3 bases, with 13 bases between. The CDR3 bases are TGTGCCAGCTCACCACTTGAGGGACTGCACAATCAGCCCCAGCATTTT. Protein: CASSPLEGLHNQPQHF.

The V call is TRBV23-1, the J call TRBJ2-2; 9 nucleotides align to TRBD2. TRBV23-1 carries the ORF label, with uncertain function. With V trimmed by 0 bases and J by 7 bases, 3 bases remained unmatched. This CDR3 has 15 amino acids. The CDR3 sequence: CASSQSRLADGELFF. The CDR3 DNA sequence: TGCGCCAGCAGTCAATCGAGACTAGCGGACGGGGAGCTGTTTTTT.

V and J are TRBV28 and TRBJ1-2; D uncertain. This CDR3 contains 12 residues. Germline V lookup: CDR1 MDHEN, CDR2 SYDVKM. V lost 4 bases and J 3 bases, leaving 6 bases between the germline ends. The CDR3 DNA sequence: TGTGCCAGCAGTTGGCAAGACTATGGCTACACCTTC. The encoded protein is CASSWQDYGYTF.

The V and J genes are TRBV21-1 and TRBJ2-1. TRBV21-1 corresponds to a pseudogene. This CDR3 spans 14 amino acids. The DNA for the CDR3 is TGTGCCAGCAGCAAAGAGGGGGGTAAAGGTGAGCAGTTCTTC. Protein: CASSKEGGKGEQFF.

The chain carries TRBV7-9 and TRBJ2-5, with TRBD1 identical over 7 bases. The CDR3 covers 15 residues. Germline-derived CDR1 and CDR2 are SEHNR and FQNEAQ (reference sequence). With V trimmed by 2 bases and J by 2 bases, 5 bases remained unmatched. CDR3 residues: CASSLLAGGQETQYF. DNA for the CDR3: TGTGCCAGCAGCTTACTCGCAGGGGGTCAAGAGACCCAGTACTTC.

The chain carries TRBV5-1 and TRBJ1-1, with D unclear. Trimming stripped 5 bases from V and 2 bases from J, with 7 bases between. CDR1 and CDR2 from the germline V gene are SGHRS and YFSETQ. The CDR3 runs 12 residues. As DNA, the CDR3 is TGCGCCAGCAGTCTAGATAACACTGAAGCTTTCTTT. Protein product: CASSLDNTEAFF.

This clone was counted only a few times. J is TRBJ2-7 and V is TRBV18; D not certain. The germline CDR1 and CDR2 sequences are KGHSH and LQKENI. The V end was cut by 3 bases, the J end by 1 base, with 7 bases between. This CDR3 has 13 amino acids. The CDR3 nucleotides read TGTGCCAGCTCACCGGACCTTTCCTACGAGCAGTACTTC. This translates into CASSPDLSYEQYF.

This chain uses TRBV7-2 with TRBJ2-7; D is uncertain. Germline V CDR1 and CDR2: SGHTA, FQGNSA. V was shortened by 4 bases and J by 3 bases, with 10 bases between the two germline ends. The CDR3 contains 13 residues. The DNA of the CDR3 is TGTGCCAGCAGCTCCACGGGTATCTACGAGCAGTACTTC. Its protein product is CASSSTGIYEQYF.

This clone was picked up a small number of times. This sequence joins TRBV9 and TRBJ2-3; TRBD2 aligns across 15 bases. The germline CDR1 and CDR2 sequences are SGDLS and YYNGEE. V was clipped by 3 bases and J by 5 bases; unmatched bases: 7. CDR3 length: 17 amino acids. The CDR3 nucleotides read TGTGCCAGCAGCGCCAGGGGGACTAGCGGGAGGTTAGATACGCAGTATTTT. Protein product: CASSARGTSGRLDTQYF. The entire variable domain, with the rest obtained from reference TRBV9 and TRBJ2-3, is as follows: DSGVTQTPKHLITATGQRVTLRCSPRSGDLSVYWYQQSLDQGLQFLIQYYNGEERAKGNILERFSAQQFPDLHSELNLSSLELGDSALYFCASSARGTSGRLDTQYFGPGTRLTVL.

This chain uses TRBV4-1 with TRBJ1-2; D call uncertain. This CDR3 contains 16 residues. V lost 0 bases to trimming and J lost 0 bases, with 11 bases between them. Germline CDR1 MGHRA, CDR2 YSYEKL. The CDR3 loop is CASSQDPRPANYGYTF. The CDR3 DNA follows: TGCGCCAGCAGCCAAGATCCACGGCCAGCTAACTATGGCTACACCTTC.

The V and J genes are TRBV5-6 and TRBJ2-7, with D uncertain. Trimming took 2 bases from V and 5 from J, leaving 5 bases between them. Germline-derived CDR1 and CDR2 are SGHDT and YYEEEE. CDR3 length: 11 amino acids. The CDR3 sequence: CASSLGHEQYF. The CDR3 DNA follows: TGTGCCAGCAGCTTAGGGCACGAGCAGTACTTC.

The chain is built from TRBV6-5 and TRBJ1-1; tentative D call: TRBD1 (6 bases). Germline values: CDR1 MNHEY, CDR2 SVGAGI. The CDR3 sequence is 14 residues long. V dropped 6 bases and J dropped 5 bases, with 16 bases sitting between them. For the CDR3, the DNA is TGTGCCAGCAGAAAAGGGAAGGGGGGGACTGAAGCTTTCTTT. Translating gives CASRKGKGGTEAFF.

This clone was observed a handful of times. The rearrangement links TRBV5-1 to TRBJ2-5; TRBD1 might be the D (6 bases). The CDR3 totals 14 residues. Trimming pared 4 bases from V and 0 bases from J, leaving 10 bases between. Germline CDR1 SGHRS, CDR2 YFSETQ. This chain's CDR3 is CASSHGQYQETQYF. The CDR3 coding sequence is TGCGCCAGCAGCCATGGACAGTACCAAGAGACCCAGTACTTC.

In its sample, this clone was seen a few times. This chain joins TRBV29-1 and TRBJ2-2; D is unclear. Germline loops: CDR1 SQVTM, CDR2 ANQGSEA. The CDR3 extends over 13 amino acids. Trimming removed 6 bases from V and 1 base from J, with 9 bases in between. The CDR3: CSVIYWNTGELFF. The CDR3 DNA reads TGCAGCGTGATATACTGGAACACCGGGGAGCTGTTTTTT.

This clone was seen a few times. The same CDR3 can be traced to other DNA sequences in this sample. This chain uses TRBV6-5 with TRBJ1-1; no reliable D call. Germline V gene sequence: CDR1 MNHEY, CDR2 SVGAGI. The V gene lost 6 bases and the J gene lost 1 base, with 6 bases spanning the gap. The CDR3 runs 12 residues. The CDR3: CASSPRNTEAFF. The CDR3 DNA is TGTGCCAGCAGCCCCAGGAACACTGAAGCTTTCTTT.

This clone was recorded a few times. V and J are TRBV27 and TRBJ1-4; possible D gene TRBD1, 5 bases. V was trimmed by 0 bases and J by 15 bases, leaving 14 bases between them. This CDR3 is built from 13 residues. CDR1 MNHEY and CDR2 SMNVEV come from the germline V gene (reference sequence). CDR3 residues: CASSLSWGSRVFF. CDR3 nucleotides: TGTGCCAGCAGTTTATCGTGGGGGAGTAGAGTGTTTTTT.

CDR3 in DNA: TGTGCCAGCACCCTCCGGAGCTCTGGGGCCAACGTCCTGACTTTC. This encodes CASTLRSSGANVLTF. The J gene is TRBJ2-6, the V gene TRBV7-2; D is unresolved. The CDR3 sequence is 15 residues long. CDR1 is SGHTA, CDR2 FQGNSA, per germline. The V end lost 7 bases, the J end lost 0 bases, and 10 bases lay between the germline ends. Filled out from reference TRBV7-2 and TRBJ2-6, the complete variable domain reads GAGVSQSPSNKVTEKGKDVELRCDPISGHTALYWYRQSLGQGLEFLIYFQGNSAPDKSGLPSDRFSAERTGGSVSTLTIQRTQQEDSAVYLCASTLRSSGANVLTFGAGSRLTVL.

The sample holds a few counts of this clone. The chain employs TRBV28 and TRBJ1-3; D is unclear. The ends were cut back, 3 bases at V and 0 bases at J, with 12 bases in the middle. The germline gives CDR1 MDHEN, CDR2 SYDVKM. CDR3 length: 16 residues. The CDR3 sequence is CASSFLGMVSGNTIYF. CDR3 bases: TGTGCCAGCAGTTTCTTAGGGATGGTCTCTGGAAACACCATATATTTT.

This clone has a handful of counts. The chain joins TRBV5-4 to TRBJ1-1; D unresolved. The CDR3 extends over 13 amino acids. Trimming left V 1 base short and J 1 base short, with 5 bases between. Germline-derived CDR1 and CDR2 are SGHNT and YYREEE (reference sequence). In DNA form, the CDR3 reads TGTGCCAGCAGCTTGCGACAGAACACTGAAGCTTTCTTT. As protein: CASSLRQNTEAFF. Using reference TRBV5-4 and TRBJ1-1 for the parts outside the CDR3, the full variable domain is ETGVTQSPTHLIKTRGQQVTLRCSSQSGHNTVSWYQQALGQGPQFIFQYYREEENGRGNFPPRFSGLQFPNYSSELNVNALELDDSALYLCASSLRQNTEAFFGQGTRLTVV.

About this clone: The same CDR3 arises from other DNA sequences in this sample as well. CDR3 bases: TGTGCCAGCAGCCCCCGCGATGAGCAGTTCTTC. It translates to CASSPRDEQFF. The rearrangement uses TRBV2 and TRBJ2-1, with D uncertain. There are 11 residues in the CDR3. The ends were cut back, 6 bases at V and 8 bases at J, with 8 bases in the middle. From germline, CDR1 is SNHLY and CDR2 FYNNEI. Supplemented by reference TRBV2 and TRBJ2-1, the full variable domain reads EPEVTQTPSHQVTQMGQEVILRCVPISNHLYFYWYRQILGQKVEFLVSFYNNEISEKSEIFDDQFSVERPDGSNFTLKIRSTKLEDSAMYFCASSPRDEQFFGPGTRLTVL.

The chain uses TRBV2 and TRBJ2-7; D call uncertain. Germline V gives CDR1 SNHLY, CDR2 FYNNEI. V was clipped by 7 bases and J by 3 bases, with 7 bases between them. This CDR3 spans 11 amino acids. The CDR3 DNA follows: TGTGCCAGCAAATTTGACTACGAGCAGTACTTC. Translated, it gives CASKFDYEQYF.

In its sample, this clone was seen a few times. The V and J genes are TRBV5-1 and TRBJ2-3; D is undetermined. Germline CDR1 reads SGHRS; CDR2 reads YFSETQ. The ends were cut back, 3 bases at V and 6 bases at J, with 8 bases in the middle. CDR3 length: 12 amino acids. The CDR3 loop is CASSSPLDTQYF. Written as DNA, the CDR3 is TGCGCCAGCAGCTCGCCGTTGGATACGCAGTATTTT.

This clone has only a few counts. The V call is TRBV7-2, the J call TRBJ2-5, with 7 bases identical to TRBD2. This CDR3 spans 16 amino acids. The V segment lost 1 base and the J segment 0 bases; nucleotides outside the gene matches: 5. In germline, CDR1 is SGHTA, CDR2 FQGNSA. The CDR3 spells CASSLVWRGNQETQYF. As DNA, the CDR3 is TGTGCCAGCAGCTTAGTCTGGCGGGGGAACCAAGAGACCCAGTACTTC.

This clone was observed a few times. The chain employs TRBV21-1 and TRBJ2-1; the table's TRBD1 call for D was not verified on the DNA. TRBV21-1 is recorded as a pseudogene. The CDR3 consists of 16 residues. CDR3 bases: TGTGCCAGCAGTAAAGACGGGTGGACAGGGAGAAATGAGCAGTTCTTC. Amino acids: CASSKDGWTGRNEQFF.

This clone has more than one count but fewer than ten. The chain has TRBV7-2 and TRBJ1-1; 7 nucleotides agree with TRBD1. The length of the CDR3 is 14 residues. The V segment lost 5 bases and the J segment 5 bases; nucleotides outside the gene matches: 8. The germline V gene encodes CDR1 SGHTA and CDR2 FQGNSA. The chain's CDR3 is CASSPGTEYTEAFF. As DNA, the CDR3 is TGTGCCAGCAGCCCAGGGACAGAGTATACTGAAGCTTTCTTT.

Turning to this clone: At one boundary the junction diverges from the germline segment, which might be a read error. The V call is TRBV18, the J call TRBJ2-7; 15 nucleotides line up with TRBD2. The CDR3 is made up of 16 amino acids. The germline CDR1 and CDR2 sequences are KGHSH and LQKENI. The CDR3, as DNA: TGTGCCAGCGCACCGGGACTAGCGGGGGGCTCCTACGAGCAGTACTTC. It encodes CASAPGLAGGSYEQYF.